Listed here are 13 T cell receptor beta chains from one sample, sequenced in a study of T cells in Graves' hyperthyroidism and ophthalmopathy. Amplified TCR beta CDR3 regions derived from RNA transcripts. A set of HTBI primers served as the primers for a first-round RT-PCR of the TCR CDR3. TCRdb ran MiXCR on the multiplex PCR reads and lists one entry per CDR3 protein. This table has about 610,000 distinct CDR3 sequences, under 15% appearing once. The sequenced sample was blood. These receptors were taken from a woman aged 40 to 49 with Graves' ophthalmopathy.

This clonotype was detected ten times or more. This chain joins TRBV25-1 and TRBJ1-1; weak D call: TRBD1 (5 bases). Germline loops: CDR1 MGHDK, CDR2 SYGVNS. CDR3 size: 17 residues. V lost 5 bases, J lost 1 base, and 20 bases lay in between. CDR3 region: CASSPPGGSIGNTEAFF. The CDR3 DNA sequence: TGTGCCAGCAGTCCCCCCGGGGGAAGTATCGGGAACACTGAAGCTTTCTTT.

The table lists this clonotype with a few counts. The chain joins TRBV5-1 to TRBJ2-2; 8 nucleotides align to TRBD2. CDR1 is SGHRS, CDR2 YFSETQ, per germline. Germline trimming cut 1 base from V and 6 bases from J; bases unmatched to any gene: 5. The CDR3 runs to 15 residues. CDR3: CASSLQLAASGELFF. Here the CDR3 DNA reads TGCGCCAGCAGCTTGCAACTAGCGGCTTCCGGGGAGCTGTTTTTT.

This clonotype came up a few times. At one of its ends the junction is not consistent with the germline gene, which may arise from a read error. The rearrangement uses TRBV24-1 and TRBJ1-2; D gene uncertain. Germline lookup yields CDR1 KGHDR and CDR2 SFDVKD. This CDR3 contains 16 residues. The CDR3 DNA reads TGTGCCACCAGTGATTTGTCGCACCCCATTAACCATGGCTACACCTTC. Protein product: CATSDLSHPINHGYTF.

This clonotype was picked up many times. The rearrangement uses TRBV27 and TRBJ2-7; 7 nucleotides align to TRBD1. The CDR3 spans 15 residues. The ends lost 2 bases at V and 6 bases at J; junction bases unmatched: 10. CDR1 and CDR2 (germline): MNHEY, SMNVEV (reference sequence). CDR3 nucleotides: TGTGCCAGCAGTTTAGAAGGGGGCGGACCTGGCGAGCAGTACTTC. Translation: CASSLEGGGPGEQYF.

This chain joins TRBV4-1 and TRBJ1-5; no definite D call. The CDR3 is made up of 17 amino acids. Germline CDR1 and CDR2: MGHRA and YSYEKL. The V end was cut by 3 bases, the J end by 0 bases, with 15 bases between. The chain's CDR3 is CASSQGSDLISNQPQHF. The CDR3 DNA sequence: TGCGCCAGCAGCCAGGGTAGCGACTTGATTAGCAATCAGCCCCAGCATTTT.

This chain joins TRBV20-1 and TRBJ2-7; possibly TRBD1 for D (7 bases). CDR1 and CDR2 from the germline V gene are DFQATT and SNEGSKA (reference sequence). Trimming shortened V by 0 bases and J by 3 bases, and 27 bases separated the two germline ends. This CDR3 contains 19 residues. The DNA of the CDR3 is TGCAGTGCTAGAGAGGGGGGAGGAGAAATAGGGGGCGTTTTCTACGAGCAGTACTTC. Its translation is CSAREGGGEIGGVFYEQYF.

This clonotype was detected many times. The chain couples TRBV7-3 to TRBJ1-1, with a tentative D call TRBD1 (5 bases). The CDR3 contains 14 residues. The germline V gene encodes CDR1 SGHTA and CDR2 FQGTGA. V was trimmed by 1 base and J by 9 bases, leaving 15 bases between them. CDR3 protein: CASSLSGGAGKAFF. Written as DNA, the CDR3 is TGTGCCAGCAGCTTAAGTGGTGGGGCGGGAAAAGCTTTCTTT.

This clonotype was observed at least ten times. V usage is TRBV14 and J usage is TRBJ2-7, with TRBD2 identical over 7 bases. CDR3 length: 14 amino acids. The V segment lost 4 bases and the J segment 1 base; nucleotides outside the gene matches: 4. Looked up from germline, CDR1 is SGHDN and CDR2 is FVKESK. In nucleotides, the CDR3 is TGTGCCAGCAGCCGAGGACTAGGATCCTACGAGCAGTACTTC. This sequence encodes CASSRGLGSYEQYF.

This clonotype has a count of ten or more. The V and J genes are TRBV13 and TRBJ2-5, with D perhaps matching TRBD2 (6 bases). Germline V CDR1 and CDR2: PRHDT, FYEKMQ (reference sequence). V lost 0 bases to trimming and J lost 5 bases, with 16 bases between them. This CDR3 region has 16 residues. CDR3 coding DNA: TGTGCCAGCAGCTTAGGCCGGGACTCCCTTTCCGAGACCCAGTACTTC. It codes for CASSLGRDSLSETQYF.

This clonotype was detected ten times or more. V gene TRBV29-1 combines with J gene TRBJ2-7, with TRBD2 matching 8 bases. Germline values: CDR1 SQVTM, CDR2 ANQGSEA. CDR3 length equals 13 residues. Trimming took 6 bases from V and 2 from J; bases not matched to a gene: 6. DNA of the CDR3: TGCAGCGTAGGACTAGCCGAGACCTACGAGCAGTACTTC. This encodes CSVGLAETYEQYF.

The chain recombines TRBV19 with TRBJ2-7, with TRBD1 identical over 8 bases. The V segment lost 5 bases and the J segment 1 base; nucleotides outside the gene matches: 10. CDR1 and CDR2 (germline): LNHDA, SQIVND (reference sequence). This CDR3 is 16 amino acids long. The chain's CDR3 is CASSPNTDRGSYEQYF. In DNA form, the CDR3 reads TGTGCCAGTAGTCCAAACACCGACAGGGGTTCCTACGAGCAGTACTTC. Supplemented by reference TRBV19 and TRBJ2-7, the full variable domain reads DGGITQSPKYLFRKEGQNVTLSCEQNLNHDAMYWYRQDPGQGLRLIYYSQIVNDFQKGDIAEGYSVSREKKESFPLTVTSAQKNPTAFYLCASSPNTDRGSYEQYFGPGTRLTVT.

The chain couples TRBV12-3 or TRBV12-4 to TRBJ2-1, with 10 nucleotides matching TRBD2. The CDR3 is made up of 14 amino acids. After removal of 5 bases from V and 10 bases from J, the junction contained 8 bases not matched to a gene. CDR3 region: CASSPIAGGREQFF. CDR3 nucleotide sequence: TGTGCCAGCAGTCCAATAGCGGGAGGCAGGGAGCAGTTCTTC.

This clonotype was recorded at least ten times. The V gene is TRBV11-2, the J gene TRBJ1-1, with D possibly matching TRBD1 (5 bases). Trimming left V 4 bases short and J 1 base short, with 16 bases between. The CDR3 length is 16 residues. Looked up from germline, CDR1 is SGHAT and CDR2 is FQNNGV. The CDR3 DNA sequence: TGTGCCAGCAGCTCGGCACGTCTAGGGGCGAACACTGAAGCTTTCTTT. As protein: CASSSARLGANTEAFF.